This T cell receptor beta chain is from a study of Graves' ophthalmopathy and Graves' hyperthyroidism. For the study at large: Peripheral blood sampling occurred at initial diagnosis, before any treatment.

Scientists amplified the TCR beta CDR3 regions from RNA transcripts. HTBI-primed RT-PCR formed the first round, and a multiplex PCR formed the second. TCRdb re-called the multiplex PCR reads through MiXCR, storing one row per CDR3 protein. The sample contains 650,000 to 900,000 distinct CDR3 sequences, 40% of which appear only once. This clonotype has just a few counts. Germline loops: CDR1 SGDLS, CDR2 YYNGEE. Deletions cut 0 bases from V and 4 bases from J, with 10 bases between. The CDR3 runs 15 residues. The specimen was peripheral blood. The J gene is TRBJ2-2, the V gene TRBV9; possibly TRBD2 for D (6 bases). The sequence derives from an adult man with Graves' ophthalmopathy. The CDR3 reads CASSVAGTATGELFF. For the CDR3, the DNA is TGTGCCAGCAGCGTAGCCGGGACTGCCACCGGGGAGCTGTTTTTT.